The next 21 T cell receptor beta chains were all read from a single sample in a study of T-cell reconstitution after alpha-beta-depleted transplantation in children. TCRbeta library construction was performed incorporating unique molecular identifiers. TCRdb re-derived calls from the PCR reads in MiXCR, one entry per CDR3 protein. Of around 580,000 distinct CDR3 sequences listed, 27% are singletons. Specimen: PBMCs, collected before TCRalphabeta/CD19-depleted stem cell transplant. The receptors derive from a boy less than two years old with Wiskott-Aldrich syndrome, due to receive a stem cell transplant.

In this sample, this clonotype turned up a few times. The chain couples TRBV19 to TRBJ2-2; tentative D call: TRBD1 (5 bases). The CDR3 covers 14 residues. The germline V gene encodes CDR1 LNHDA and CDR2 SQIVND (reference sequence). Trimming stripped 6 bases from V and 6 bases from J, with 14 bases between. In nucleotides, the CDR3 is TGTGCCAGTAGGACCCAGGGAAGCGCCGGGGAGCTGTTTTTT. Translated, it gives CASRTQGSAGELFF.

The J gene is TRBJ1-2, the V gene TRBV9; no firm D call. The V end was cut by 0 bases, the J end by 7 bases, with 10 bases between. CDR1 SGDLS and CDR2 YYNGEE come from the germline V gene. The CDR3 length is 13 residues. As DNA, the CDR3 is TGTGCCAGCAGCGTAGTTGAAAGAGGTGGCTACACCTTC. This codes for CASSVVERGGYTF.

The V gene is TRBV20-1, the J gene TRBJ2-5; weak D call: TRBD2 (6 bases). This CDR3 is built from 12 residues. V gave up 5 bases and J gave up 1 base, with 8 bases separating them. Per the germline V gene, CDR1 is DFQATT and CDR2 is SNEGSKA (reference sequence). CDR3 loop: CSAGSGQETQYF. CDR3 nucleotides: TGCAGTGCTGGTAGCGGCCAAGAGACCCAGTACTTC.

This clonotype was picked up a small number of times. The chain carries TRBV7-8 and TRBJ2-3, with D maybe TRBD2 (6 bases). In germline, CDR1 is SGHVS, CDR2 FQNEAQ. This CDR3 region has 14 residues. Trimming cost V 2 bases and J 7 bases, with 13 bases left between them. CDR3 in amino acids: CASSLYGSGNTQYF. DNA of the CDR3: TGTGCCAGCAGCTTATACGGGAGTGGCAATACGCAGTATTTT.

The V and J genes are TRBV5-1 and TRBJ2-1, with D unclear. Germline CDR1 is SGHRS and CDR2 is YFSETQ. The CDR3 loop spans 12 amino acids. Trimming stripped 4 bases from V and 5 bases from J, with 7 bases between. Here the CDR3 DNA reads TGCGCCAGCAGCAGTTTACACAATGAGCAGTTCTTC. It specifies CASSSLHNEQFF.

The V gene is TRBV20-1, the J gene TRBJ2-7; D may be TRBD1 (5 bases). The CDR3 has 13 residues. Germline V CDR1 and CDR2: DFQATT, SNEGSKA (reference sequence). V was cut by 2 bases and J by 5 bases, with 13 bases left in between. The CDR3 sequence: CSARPWGPHEQYF. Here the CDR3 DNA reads TGCAGTGCTAGACCGTGGGGCCCCCACGAGCAGTACTTC.

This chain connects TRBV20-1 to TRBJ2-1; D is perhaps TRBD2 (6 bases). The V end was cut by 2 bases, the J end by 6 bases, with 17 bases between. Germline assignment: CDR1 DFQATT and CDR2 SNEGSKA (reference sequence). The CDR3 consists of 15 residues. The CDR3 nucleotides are TGCAGTGCTAGATCCACTACCGGGAGACGCAATGAGCAGTTCTTC. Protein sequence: CSARSTTGRRNEQFF.

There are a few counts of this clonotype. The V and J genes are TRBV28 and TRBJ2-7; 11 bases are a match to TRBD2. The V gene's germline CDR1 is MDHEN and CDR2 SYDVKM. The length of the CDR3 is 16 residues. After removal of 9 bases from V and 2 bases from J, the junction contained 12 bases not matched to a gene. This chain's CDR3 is CASGLAGRAGTYEQYF. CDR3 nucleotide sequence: TGTGCCAGTGGACTAGCGGGCCGTGCGGGCACCTACGAGCAGTACTTC.

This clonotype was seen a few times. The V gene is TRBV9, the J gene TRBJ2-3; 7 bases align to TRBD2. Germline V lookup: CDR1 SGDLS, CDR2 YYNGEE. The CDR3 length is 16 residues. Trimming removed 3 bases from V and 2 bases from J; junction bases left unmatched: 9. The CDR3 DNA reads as TGTGCCAGCAGCGCCGAATCTAGCGGCCACACAGATACGCAGTATTTT. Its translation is CASSAESSGHTDTQYF.

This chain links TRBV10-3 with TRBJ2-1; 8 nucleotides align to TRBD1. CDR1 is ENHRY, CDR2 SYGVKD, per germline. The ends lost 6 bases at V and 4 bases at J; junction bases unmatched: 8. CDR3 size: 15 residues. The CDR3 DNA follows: TGTGCCATCAGGGGCGGGACAGGAGGATACAATGAGCAGTTCTTC. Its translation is CAIRGGTGGYNEQFF.

Here the CDR3 DNA reads TGTGCCACCAGTGAAATCGGTCGGGAGACCCAGTACTTC. Amino acid sequence: CATSEIGRETQYF. J is TRBJ2-5 and V is TRBV24-1; D gene unclear. V was shortened by 4 bases and J by 5 bases, with 10 bases between the two germline ends. CDR1 is KGHDR, CDR2 SFDVKD, per germline. CDR3 size: 13 residues.

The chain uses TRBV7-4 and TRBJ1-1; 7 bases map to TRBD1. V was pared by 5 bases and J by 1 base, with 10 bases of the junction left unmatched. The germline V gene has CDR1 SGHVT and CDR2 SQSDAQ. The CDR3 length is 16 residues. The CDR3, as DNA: TGTGCCAGCAGCCTGTATAAGACAGGGTGGAACACTGAAGCTTTCTTT. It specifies CASSLYKTGWNTEAFF.

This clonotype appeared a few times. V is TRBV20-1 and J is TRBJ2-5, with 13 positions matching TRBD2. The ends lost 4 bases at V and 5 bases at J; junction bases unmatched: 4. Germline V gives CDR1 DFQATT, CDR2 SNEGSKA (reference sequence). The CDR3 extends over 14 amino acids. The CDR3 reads CSATTGLAGETQYF. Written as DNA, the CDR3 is TGCAGTGCTACTACGGGACTAGCGGGGGAGACCCAGTACTTC.

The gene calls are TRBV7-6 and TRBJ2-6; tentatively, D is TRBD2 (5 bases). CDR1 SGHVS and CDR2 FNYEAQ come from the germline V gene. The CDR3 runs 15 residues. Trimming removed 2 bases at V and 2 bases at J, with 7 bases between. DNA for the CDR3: TGTGCCAGCAGCTTATCTAGCCCTGGGGCCAACGTCCTGACTTTC. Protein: CASSLSSPGANVLTF.

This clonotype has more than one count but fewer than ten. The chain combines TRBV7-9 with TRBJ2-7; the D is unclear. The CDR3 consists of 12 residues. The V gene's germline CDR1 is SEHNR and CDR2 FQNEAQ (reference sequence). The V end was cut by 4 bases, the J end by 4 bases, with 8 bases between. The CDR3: CASSSLDYEQYF. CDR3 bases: TGTGCCAGCAGCTCCCTCGATTACGAGCAGTACTTC.

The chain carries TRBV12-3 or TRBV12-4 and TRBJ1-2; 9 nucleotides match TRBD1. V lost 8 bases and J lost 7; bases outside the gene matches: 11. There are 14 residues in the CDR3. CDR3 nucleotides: TGTGCCAGCTCAAGGGACAGGGTCTCTGGTGGCTACACCTTC. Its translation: CASSRDRVSGGYTF.

CDR3 nucleotide sequence: TGTGCCAGCAGTCTCGTGGCCACAGGAAGCTCCTACGAGCAGTACTTC. Encoded protein: CASSLVATGSSYEQYF. The V and J genes are TRBV28 and TRBJ2-7; possible D gene TRBD1, 5 bases. The CDR3 is 16 residues long. V was pared by 5 bases and J by 0 bases, with 17 bases between. From germline, CDR1 is MDHEN and CDR2 SYDVKM.

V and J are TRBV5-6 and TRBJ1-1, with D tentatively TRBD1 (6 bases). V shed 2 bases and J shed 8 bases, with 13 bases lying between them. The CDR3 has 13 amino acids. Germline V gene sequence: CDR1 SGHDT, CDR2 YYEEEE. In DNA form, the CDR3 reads TGTGCCAGCAGCTTCGGCCAGGGGAGGGAAGCTTTCTTT. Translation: CASSFGQGREAFF.

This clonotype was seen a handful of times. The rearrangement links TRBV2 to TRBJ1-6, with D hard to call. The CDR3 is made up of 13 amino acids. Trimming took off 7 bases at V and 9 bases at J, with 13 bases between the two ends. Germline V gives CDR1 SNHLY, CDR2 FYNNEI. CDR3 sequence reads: CASTQDGPSPLHF. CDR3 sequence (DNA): TGTGCCAGCACCCAGGACGGACCTTCACCCCTCCACTTT.

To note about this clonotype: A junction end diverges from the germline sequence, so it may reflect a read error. CDR3 loop: CASSFDPLSF. The DNA for the CDR3 is TGTGCCAGCAGCTTCGACCCATTGTCTTTC. The chain combines TRBV11-2 with TRBJ2-6, with D unclear. CDR1 is SGHAT, CDR2 FQNNGV, per germline. This CDR3 has 10 residues.

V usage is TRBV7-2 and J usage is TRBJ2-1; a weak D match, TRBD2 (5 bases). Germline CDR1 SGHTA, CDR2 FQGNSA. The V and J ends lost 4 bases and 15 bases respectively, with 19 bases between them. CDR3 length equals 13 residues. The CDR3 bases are TGTGCCAGCAGCTCCACCATAGCTGCACTAGGGTTCTTC. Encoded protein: CASSSTIAALGFF. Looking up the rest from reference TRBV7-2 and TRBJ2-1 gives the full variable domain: GAGVSQSPSNKVTEKGKDVELRCDPISGHTALYWYRQSLGQGLEFLIYFQGNSAPDKSGLPSDRFSAERTGGSVSTLTIQRTQQEDSAVYLCASSSTIAALGFFGPGTRLTVL.